The following is a TCR beta chain sequence with its context. Its antigen is as yet unknown. The sample is drawn from a study of blood T cells in healthy people across ages. Study observations and caveats: Across the age range, TCR beta diversity per million T cells fell in a roughly linear way.

No fewer than 5.5 micrograms of total RNA were isolated from every sample. The trim removed 4 bases at V and 6 bases at J, leaving 8 bases unmatched. CDR3 size: 15 residues. CDR1 is SGDLS and CDR2 is YYNGEE in the germline V gene. PCR was performed a second time for roughly 7 to 11 cycles using a sample-barcoded 5' primer and a J-beta primer mix. Through a template-switch adaptor with 12 random nucleotides, each cDNA molecule received a tag. TCRdb passed the 5' RACE reads through MiXCR, listing each CDR3 protein once. The sample holds 850,000 to 1,100,000 distinct CDR3 sequences, 35% to 40% seen once.

The sequenced sample was blood. The origin of this receptor is a young man in good health. This rearrangement joins TRBV9 to TRBJ2-3, with 10 bases fitting TRBD2. Written as DNA, the CDR3 is TGTGCCAGCAGCCCTCTAGCGGGGGCGTCTGATACGCAGTATTTT. Its protein is CASSPLAGASDTQYF. Full variable domain (remainder filled in from reference TRBV9 and TRBJ2-3): DSGVTQTPKHLITATGQRVTLRCSPRSGDLSVYWYQQSLDQGLQFLIQYYNGEERAKGNILERFSAQQFPDLHSELNLSSLELGDSALYFCASSPLAGASDTQYFGPGTRLTVL.